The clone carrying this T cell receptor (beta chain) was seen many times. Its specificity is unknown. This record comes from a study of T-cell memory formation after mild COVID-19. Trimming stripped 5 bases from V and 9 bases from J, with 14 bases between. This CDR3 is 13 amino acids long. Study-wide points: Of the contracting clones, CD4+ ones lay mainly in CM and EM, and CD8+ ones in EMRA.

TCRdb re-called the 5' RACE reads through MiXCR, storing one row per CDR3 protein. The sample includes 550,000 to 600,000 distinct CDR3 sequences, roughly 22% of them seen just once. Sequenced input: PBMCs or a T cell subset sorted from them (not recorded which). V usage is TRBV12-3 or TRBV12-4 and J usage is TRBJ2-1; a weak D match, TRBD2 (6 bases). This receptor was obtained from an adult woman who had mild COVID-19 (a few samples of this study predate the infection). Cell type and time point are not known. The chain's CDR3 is CASSLDWRGEQFF. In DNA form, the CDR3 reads TGTGCCAGCAGTCTGGACTGGAGGGGTGAGCAGTTCTTC.